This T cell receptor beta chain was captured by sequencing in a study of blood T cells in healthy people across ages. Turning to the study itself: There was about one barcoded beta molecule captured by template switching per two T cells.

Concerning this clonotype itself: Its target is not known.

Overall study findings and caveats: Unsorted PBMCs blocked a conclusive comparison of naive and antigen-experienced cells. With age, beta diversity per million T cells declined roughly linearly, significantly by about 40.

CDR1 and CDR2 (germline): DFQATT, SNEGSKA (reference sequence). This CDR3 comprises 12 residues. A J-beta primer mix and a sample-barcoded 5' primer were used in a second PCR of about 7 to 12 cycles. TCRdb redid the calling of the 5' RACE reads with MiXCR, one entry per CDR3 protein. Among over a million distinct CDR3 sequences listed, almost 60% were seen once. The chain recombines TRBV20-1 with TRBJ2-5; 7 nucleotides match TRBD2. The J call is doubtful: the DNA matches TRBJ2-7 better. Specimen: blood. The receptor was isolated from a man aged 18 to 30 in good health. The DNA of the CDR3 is TGCAGTGCTAGAGTTGGGGGGGACGAGCAGTACTTC. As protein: CSARVGGDEQYF.